This T cell receptor beta chain was captured by sequencing in a study of blood T cell repertoires in COVID-19. Study-wide background: Sources were T cells, B-cell-depleted T cells, or PBMCs; the material itself was cDNA or gDNA.

Germline V gene lookup returns CDR1 GTSNPN and CDR2 SVGIG (reference sequence). The V end was cut by 2 bases, the J end by 6 bases, with 16 bases between. The length of the CDR3 is 14 residues. The method was immunoSEQ multiplex PCR; TCRdb's version includes in-frame clones alone and lacks a portion of them. The repertoire holds about 45,000 clones, with around nine tenths as singletons. V usage is TRBV30 and J usage is TRBJ1-2; D gene unclear. Input material: peripheral blood. The clonotype was recovered from a human donor in a cohort sampled during active COVID-19. DNA for the CDR3: TGTGCCTGGAGTCGGCGACTCACCGGGGATGGCTACACCTTC. Its protein is CAWSRRLTGDGYTF.